This T cell receptor beta chain was identified during a study of beta chain features in type 1 diabetes. Across the whole study: Cell yields, gender and age were similar in healthy donors and patients. Study results and caveats: Researchers caution that PCR might favor shorter templates, equally among patients and controls. People with Type 1 diabetes carried modestly yet significantly shorter TCRB CDR3s in all four CD4+ subsets.

The sequenced template was cDNA made from the entire isolated RNA. The assay was immunoSEQ multiplex PCR, and TCRdb's table has in-frame clones only and misses some. The data contain 600,000 to 700,000 clones, around 12% of them singletons. Note on this clone: Its target is unknown.

There are 15 residues in the CDR3. The V gene's germline CDR1 is ENHRY and CDR2 SYGVKD. V lost 6 bases and J lost 3; bases outside the gene matches: 3. Every donor provided one heparinised blood draw, which averaged approximately 100 mL. This rearrangement joins TRBV10-3 to TRBJ2-3; 13 nucleotides agree with TRBD2. Sample: naive CD4+ T cells from blood. The receptor's source is a man younger than 40 with type 1 diabetes. CDR3 loop: CAISPGLAGTDTQYF. In nucleotides, the CDR3 is TGTGCCATCAGCCCGGGACTAGCGGGGACAGATACGCAGTATTTT.